A selection of T cell receptor beta chains follows, all from one sample in a study of blood T cell repertoires in COVID-19. Some clones are missing from TCRdb's copy, which holds only in-frame ones; the method was immunoSEQ multiplex PCR. The table includes approximately 490,000 clones, around 85% detected once. Sequencing input: PBMCs or T cells enriched from blood (not recorded which). These TCRs come from a woman aged 60 to 75 who had recovered from COVID-19. Both conserved end residues are part of each CDR3. The D gene is left open where the match is weak. Size tells how often a clone was seen (once, few, many) or the class of an expanded clone, and some rows leave it out.

v_gene	d_gene	j_gene	abundance	CDR3aa	CDR3nt
TRBV24-1	TRBD1	TRBJ2-1	-	CATSDVRGLAGGIYNEQFF	TGTGCCACCAGTGACGTGAGGGGATTGGCAGGGGGCATCTACAATGAGCAGTTCTTC
TRBV4-1	-	TRBJ2-7	-	CASSQVFRAGVGDEQYF	TGCGCCAGCAGCCAAGTTTTCCGGGCAGGGGTAGGCGACGAGCAGTACTTC
TRBV4-2	-	TRBJ2-1	-	CASSQTWDLYNEQFF	TGTGCCAGCAGCCAAACCTGGGACTTGTACAATGAGCAGTTCTTC
TRBV3-1/TRBV3-2	TRBD1	TRBJ1-3	-	CASSLRTGGEGNTIYF	TGTGCCAGCAGCCTTCGGACAGGGGGAGAAGGAAACACCATATATTTT
TRBV13	-	TRBJ1-2	-	CASRPGRGSNYGYTF	TGTGCCAGCAGGCCAGGAAGGGGCTCTAACTATGGCTACACCTTC
TRBV5-5	TRBD2	TRBJ2-1	-	CASSEPAGGGANEQFF	TGTGCCAGCAGCGAACCGGCGGGCGGGGGGGCAAATGAGCAGTTCTTC
TRBV18	TRBD1	TRBJ2-1	-	CASSLTGEPSYNEQFF	TGTGCCAGCTCGCTAACAGGGGAACCCTCCTACAATGAGCAGTTCTTC
TRBV19	TRBD1	TRBJ2-7	-	CATRDRTYEQYF	TGTGCCACCCGGGACAGGACCTACGAGCAGTACTTC
TRBV5-1	-	TRBJ1-6	-	CASSLIGAPGGANSPLHF	TGCGCCAGCAGCTTGATCGGTGCGCCTGGGGGGGCAAATTCACCCCTCCACTTT
TRBV5-1	-	TRBJ2-4	-	CASSLDTPGGIQYF	TGCGCCAGCAGCTTGGATACTCCTGGAGGCATTCAGTACTTC
TRBV5-6	TRBD2	TRBJ2-2	-	CASSPPGLAGGTNTGELFF	TGTGCCAGCAGCCCACCGGGACTAGCGGGGGGTACGAACACCGGGGAGCTGTTTTTT
TRBV19	-	TRBJ2-5	-	CASSMGGQETQYF	TGTGCCAGTAGTATGGGGGGTCAAGAGACCCAGTACTTC
TRBV7-8	-	TRBJ2-7	-	CASSGDSGGSYEQYF	TGTGCCAGCAGCGGGGATTCCGGGGGATCCTACGAGCAGTACTTC
TRBV5-1	-	TRBJ1-4	-	CASSLNRVGEKLFF	TGCGCCAGCAGCTTGAACAGGGTGGGTGAAAAACTGTTTTTT
TRBV2	TRBD1	TRBJ1-5	-	CASRGRDSHNQPQHF	TGTGCCAGCAGAGGCCGGGACAGCCACAATCAGCCCCAGCATTTT
TRBV3-1/TRBV3-2	-	TRBJ2-3	-	CASSLGGPADTQYF	TGTGCCAGCAGCCTCGGGGGGCCCGCAGATACGCAGTATTTT
TRBV2	TRBD1	TRBJ2-6	-	CASKSQGAGANVLTF	TGTGCCAGCAAAAGTCAGGGGGCTGGGGCCAACGTCCTGACTTTC
TRBV24-1	TRBD1	TRBJ2-5	-	CATSDPTGGETQYF	TGTGCCACCAGTGATCCGACAGGGGGAGAGACCCAGTACTTC
TRBV11-2	-	TRBJ1-2	-	CASSLAERGYGYTF	TGTGCCAGCAGCTTAGCGGAAAGGGGATATGGCTACACCTTC
TRBV2	-	TRBJ1-2	-	CASSADKNYGYTF	TGTGCCAGCAGCGCTGACAAGAACTATGGCTACACCTTC
TRBV10-3	TRBD1	TRBJ2-7	-	CAISDPRQGAQYEQYF	TGTGCCATCAGTGACCCAAGACAGGGGGCGCAGTACGAGCAGTACTTC
TRBV4-1	-	TRBJ2-7	-	CASSQAETSYEQYF	TGCGCCAGCAGCCAGGCGGAGACGTCCTACGAGCAGTACTTC
TRBV7-6	TRBD2	TRBJ2-5	-	CASSLGLAGLQETQYF	TGTGCCAGCAGCTTGGGACTAGCGGGACTCCAAGAGACCCAGTACTTC
TRBV9	TRBD2	TRBJ2-7	-	CASSPSGGSYEQYF	TGTGCCAGCAGCCCTAGCGGGGGGTCCTACGAGCAGTACTTC
TRBV3-1/TRBV3-2	-	TRBJ1-6	-	CASSQSWTVLSPLHF	TGTGCCAGCAGCCAATCCTGGACAGTTCTTTCTCCCCTCCACTTT
TRBV3-1/TRBV3-2	TRBD2	TRBJ2-1	once	CASSPPERGLYNEQFF	TGTGCCAGCAGCCCCCCGGAGCGGGGGCTCTACAATGAGCAGTTCTTC
TRBV10-2	-	TRBJ1-5	-	CASSENTHQPQHF	TGCGCCAGCAGTGAGAATACTCATCAGCCCCAGCATTTT
TRBV5-4	TRBD2	TRBJ2-7	-	CASSRLAGGSYEQYF	TGTGCCAGCAGCCGACTAGCGGGGGGTTCCTACGAGCAGTACTTC
TRBV6-5	-	TRBJ1-6	-	CASIRTGWDSPLHF	TGTGCCAGCATACGTACAGGGTGGGATTCACCCCTCCACTTT
TRBV5-4	TRBD1	TRBJ2-2	-	CASSSTPPGQGAGELFF	TGTGCCAGCAGCTCAACTCCCCCGGGACAGGGGGCTGGGGAGCTGTTTTTT
TRBV18	-	TRBJ1-2	-	CASSPVAHYGYTF	TGTGCCAGCTCACCAGTGGCACATTATGGCTACACCTTC
TRBV7-8	-	TRBJ2-1	-	CASSLYGLSGNEQFF	TGTGCCAGCAGCTTATACGGCCTCTCGGGCAATGAGCAGTTCTTC
TRBV5-6	TRBD2	TRBJ2-7	once	CASSTRLAGGPFGEQYF	TGTGCCAGCAGCACCCGGCTAGCGGGGGGGCCGTTTGGAGAGCAGTACTTC
TRBV6-5	TRBD1	TRBJ1-6	-	CASSRTGSRNSPLHF	TGTGCCAGCAGCCGGACAGGGAGTAGGAATTCACCCCTCCACTTT
TRBV5-1	-	TRBJ1-4	-	CASSFERGEKLFF	TGCGCCAGCAGCTTCGAACGGGGTGAAAAACTGTTTTTT
TRBV19	TRBD1	TRBJ1-2	-	CASNRRDRVYGYTF	TGTGCCAGTAATCGACGGGACAGGGTCTATGGCTACACCTTC
TRBV12-3/TRBV12-4	-	TRBJ2-1	-	CASSPRRGDEQFF	TGTGCCAGCAGCCCCCGGAGGGGCGATGAGCAGTTCTTC
TRBV10-3	-	TRBJ2-2	-	CAISESQAPNTGELFF	TGTGCCATCAGTGAATCCCAGGCACCGAACACCGGGGAGCTGTTTTTT
TRBV9	-	TRBJ1-3	-	CASSPSSGSGNTIYF	TGTGCCAGCAGCCCCTCAAGCGGCTCTGGAAACACCATATATTTT
TRBV5-1	TRBD2	TRBJ2-7	-	CASRGGGASYEQYF	TGCGCCAGCAGGGGCGGGGGGGCCTCCTACGAGCAGTACTTC
TRBV24-1	TRBD1	TRBJ2-2	-	CATSDSRQGDTGELFF	TGTGCCACCAGTGATTCAAGACAGGGTGACACCGGGGAGCTGTTTTTT